This TCR beta chain came from a study of T-cell reconstitution after alpha-beta-depleted transplantation in children. V was clipped by 5 bases and J by 1 base, with 8 bases between them. From germline, CDR1 is KGHSH and CDR2 LQKENI. The CDR3 runs to 13 residues. Unique molecular identifiers were built into the TCRbeta library. TCRdb itself ran the PCR reads through MiXCR, one entry per CDR3 protein. The top ten hold 4.3% of the sample, which has about 360,000 distinct CDR3 sequences, roughly 15% seen once. This clonotype has just a few counts. The chain uses TRBV18 and TRBJ1-1; no firm D call. This specimen consisted of PBMCs, obtained from the stem cell graft. The TCR was taken from a human donor who donated a stem cell graft to a child with Fanconi anemia. The CDR3 nucleotides read TGTGCCAGCTCAAATCAGGAGAACACTGAAGCTTTCTTT. It codes for CASSNQENTEAFF. The complete variable domain, with remaining parts taken from reference TRBV18 and TRBJ1-1, reads NAGVMQNPRHLVRRRGQEARLRCSPMKGHSHVYWYRQLPEEGLKFMVYLQKENIIDESGMPKERFSAEFPKEGPSILRIQQVVRGDSAAYFCASSNQENTEAFFGQGTRLTVV.